This T cell receptor (beta chain) was sequenced during a study of blood T cell repertoires in COVID-19. Study context: Samples representing acute and convalescent COVID-19 were sourced from the United States, Italy and Spain. Nucleic acid was either cDNA or gDNA, and it came from T cells, B-cell-depleted T cells, or PBMCs.

In the original workflow: From reference gene primer amplification, estimates of nucleated cell counts were derived. Produced via immunoSEQ multiplex PCR; TCRdb's table is partial and in-frame only. V and J calls and clone size are copied from that table; D and trimming were computed from the DNA. The data contain around 250,000 clones, about 85% of them seen just once; the ten biggest clones take up 1.5% to 2%. Deletions cut 4 bases from V and 7 bases from J, with 11 bases between. The germline V gene has CDR1 LNHDA and CDR2 SQIVND (reference sequence). The CDR3 extends over 13 amino acids. Specimen: peripheral blood. The chain has TRBV19 and TRBJ1-3; D perhaps matches TRBD1 (6 bases). The sequence was collected from a man aged 30 to 39 who had recovered from COVID-19. As DNA, the CDR3 is TGTGCCAGTAGTAGGACAGCAGGCAACACCATATATTTT. It encodes CASSRTAGNTIYF.